This T cell receptor (beta chain) was observed in a study of patients and donors after allogeneic stem cell transplantation. This CDR3 is 14 amino acids long. The germline V gene has CDR1 DFQATT and CDR2 SNEGSKA (reference sequence). MiXCR was run by TCRdb on the RT-PCR reads, yielding one entry per CDR3 protein. The table has tens of thousands of distinct CDR3 sequences, roughly 43% seen once. Source material: blood, either unsorted or a sorted T cell fraction (not recorded which). The TCR comes from a human donor who was either an allogeneic HSCT recipient or a stem cell or donor lymphocyte infusion donor (not recorded which). It is not recorded whose cells these are; they may come from a transplant donor. The chain joins TRBV20-1 to TRBJ2-3; D uncertain. CDR3 bases: TGCAGCGGGCTGACCGGAAACAGCACAGATACGCAGTATTTT. Protein: CSGLTGNSTDTQYF.